The TCR beta chain under discussion was sequenced for a study of CD8 T cells in Susac syndrome. Sequencing of TCR beta, carried out with a high-throughput approach, was applied to CD8+ and CD4+ T cells from the blood. The authors negatively isolated CD8+ and CD4+ T cells and FACS-enriched TEMRA cells. Study observations and caveats: TCR sequencing and HLA analysis covered a relatively small number of individuals.

RNA totalling roughly 0.45 to 1 ug underwent reverse transcription with random hexamers. Amplification of TCR beta CDR3 was carried out by immunoSEQ multiplex PCR, which covered 54 Vbeta and 13 Jbeta segments. MiXCR, applied by TCRdb to the immunoSEQ multiplex PCR reads, yields one record per CDR3 protein. The sample holds tens of thousands of distinct CDR3 sequences, roughly 93% seen once. CDR3 length: 17 amino acids. Trimming shortened V by 0 bases and J by 0 bases, and 14 bases separated the two germline ends. Germline-derived CDR1 and CDR2 are SGHDN and FVKESK. This clonotype was observed a few times. Its antigen remains unidentified.

The chain combines TRBV14 with TRBJ1-2, with unresolved D. The sequencing input was CD8+ T cells from PBMCs. The clonotype originates from a human donor in good health. Here the CDR3 reads CASSQDIGSQTNYGYTF. In DNA, the CDR3 is TGTGCCAGCAGCCAAGATATCGGCTCTCAAACTAACTATGGCTACACCTTC.